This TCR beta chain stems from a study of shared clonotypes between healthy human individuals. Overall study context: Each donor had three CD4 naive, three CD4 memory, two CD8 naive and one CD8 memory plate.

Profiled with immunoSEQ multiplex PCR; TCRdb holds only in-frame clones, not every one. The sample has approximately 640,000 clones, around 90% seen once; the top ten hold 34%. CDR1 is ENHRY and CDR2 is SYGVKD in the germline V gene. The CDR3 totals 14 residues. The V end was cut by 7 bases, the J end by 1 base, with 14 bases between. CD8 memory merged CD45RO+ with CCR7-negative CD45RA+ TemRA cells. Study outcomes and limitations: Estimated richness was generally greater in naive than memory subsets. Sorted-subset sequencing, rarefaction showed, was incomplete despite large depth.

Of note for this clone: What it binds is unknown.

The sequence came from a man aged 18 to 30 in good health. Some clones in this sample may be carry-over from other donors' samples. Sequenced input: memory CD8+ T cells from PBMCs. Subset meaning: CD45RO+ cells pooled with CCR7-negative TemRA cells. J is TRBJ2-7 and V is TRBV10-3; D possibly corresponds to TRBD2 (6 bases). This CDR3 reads CAIKMGTDSYEQYF. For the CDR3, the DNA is TGTGCCATCAAGATGGGGACTGATTCCTACGAGCAGTACTTC.